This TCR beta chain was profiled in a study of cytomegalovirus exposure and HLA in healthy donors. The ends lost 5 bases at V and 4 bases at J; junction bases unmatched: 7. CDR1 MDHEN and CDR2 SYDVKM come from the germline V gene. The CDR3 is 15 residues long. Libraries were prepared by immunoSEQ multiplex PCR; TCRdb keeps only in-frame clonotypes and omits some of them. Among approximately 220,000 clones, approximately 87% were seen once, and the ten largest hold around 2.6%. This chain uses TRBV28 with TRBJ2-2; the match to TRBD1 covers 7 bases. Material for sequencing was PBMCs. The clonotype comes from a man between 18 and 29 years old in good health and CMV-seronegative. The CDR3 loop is CASSDHRGATGELFF. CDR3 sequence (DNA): TGTGCCAGCAGTGACCACAGGGGAGCCACCGGGGAGCTGTTTTTT.